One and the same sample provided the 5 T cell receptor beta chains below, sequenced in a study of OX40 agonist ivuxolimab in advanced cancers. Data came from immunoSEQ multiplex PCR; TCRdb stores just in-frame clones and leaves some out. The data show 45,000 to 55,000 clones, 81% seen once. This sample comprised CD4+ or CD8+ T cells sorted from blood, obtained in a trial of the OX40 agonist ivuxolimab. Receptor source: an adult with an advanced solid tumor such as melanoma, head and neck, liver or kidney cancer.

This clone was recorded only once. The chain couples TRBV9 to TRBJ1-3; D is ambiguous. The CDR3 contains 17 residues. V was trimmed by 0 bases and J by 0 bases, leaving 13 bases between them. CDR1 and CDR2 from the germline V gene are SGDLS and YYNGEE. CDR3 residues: CASSVVVGVDSGNTIYF. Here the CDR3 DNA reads TGTGCCAGCAGCGTAGTGGTAGGAGTCGACTCTGGAAACACCATATATTTT. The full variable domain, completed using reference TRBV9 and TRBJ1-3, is DSGVTQTPKHLITATGQRVTLRCSPRSGDLSVYWYQQSLDQGLQFLIQYYNGEERAKGNILERFSAQQFPDLHSELNLSSLELGDSALYFCASSVVVGVDSGNTIYFGEGSWLTVV.

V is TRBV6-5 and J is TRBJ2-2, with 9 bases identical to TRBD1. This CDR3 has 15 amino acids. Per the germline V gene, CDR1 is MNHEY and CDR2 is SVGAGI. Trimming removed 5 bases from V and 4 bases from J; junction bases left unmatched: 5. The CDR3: CASSRQGEGTGELFF. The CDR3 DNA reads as TGTGCCAGCAGTAGACAGGGGGAAGGCACCGGGGAGCTGTTTTTT.

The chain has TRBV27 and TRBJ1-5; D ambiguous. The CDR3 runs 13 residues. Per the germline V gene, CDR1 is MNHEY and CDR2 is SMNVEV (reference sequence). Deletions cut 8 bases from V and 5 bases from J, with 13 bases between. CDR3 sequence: CASSRGFDQPQHF. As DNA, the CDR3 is TGTGCCAGCTCCAGAGGATTTGATCAGCCCCAGCATTTT.

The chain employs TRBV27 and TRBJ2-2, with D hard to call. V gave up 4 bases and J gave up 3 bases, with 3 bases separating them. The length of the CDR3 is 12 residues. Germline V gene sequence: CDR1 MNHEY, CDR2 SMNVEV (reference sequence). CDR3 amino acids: CASSYHTGELFF. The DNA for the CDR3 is TGTGCCAGCAGTTACCACACCGGGGAGCTGTTTTTT.

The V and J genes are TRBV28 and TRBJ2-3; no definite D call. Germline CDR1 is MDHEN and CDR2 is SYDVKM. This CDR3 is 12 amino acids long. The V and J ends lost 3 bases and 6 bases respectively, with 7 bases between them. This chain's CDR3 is CASSFGRDTQYF. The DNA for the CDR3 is TGTGCCAGCAGTTTTGGTAGGGATACGCAGTATTTT.